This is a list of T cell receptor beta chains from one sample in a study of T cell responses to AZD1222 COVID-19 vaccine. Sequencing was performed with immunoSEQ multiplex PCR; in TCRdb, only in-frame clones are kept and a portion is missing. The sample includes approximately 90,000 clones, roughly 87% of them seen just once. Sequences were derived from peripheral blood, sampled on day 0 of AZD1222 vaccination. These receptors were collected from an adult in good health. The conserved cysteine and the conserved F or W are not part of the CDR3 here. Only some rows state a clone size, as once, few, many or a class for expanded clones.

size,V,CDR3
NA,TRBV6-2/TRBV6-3,ASSYGLVGQGGISDEQF
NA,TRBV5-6,ASSLRGLASDTQY
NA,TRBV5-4,ASSLRDYGYT
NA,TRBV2,ASSEVRGYEQY
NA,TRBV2,ASSEDSPATNEKLF
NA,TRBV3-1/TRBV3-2,ASSQEGDTNTGELF
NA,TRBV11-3,ASSPWTGGYYGYT
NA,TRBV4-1,ASSQDKANYGYT
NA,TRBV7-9,ASSIQGAQNQPQH
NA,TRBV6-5,ASSRDSINEQF
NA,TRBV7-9,ASSPGGGSYEQY
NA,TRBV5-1,ASSLGGNYEQY
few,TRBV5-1,ASSRGRGDGYT
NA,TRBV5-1,ASSFDTNYGYT
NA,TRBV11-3,ASSPHSGSEQY
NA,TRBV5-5,ASSQTGQGPYGYT
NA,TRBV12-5,ASGLVVGAYNEQF
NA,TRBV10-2,ASSVSGNTIY
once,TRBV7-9,ASSPRGSVNTEAF
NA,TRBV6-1,ASSEAGGQFGGSNQPQH
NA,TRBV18,ASSPQGGQGAGETQY
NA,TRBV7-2,ASSLVFRGGNTIY
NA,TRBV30,AWRLAGGSSYEQY
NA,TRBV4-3,ASSQDRAPTARRTDTQY
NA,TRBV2,ASKERRYDEQF
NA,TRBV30,AWSVLDTIY
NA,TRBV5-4,ASSSDRESSGANVLT
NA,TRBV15,ATSRDRASGGNIQY
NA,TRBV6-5,ASSYKGGQVMKKLF
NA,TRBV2,ASSEMRETQY
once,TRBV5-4,ASSFQLAGGSNEQF
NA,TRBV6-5,ASSYSGILGEQY
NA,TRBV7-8,ASSFRRGSTDTQY
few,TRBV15,ATSRGNRDANNEQF
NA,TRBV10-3,AISGGQGNSNTEAF
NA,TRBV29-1,SVRAGSSYGYT
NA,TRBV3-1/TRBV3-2,ASSHSSYNSPLH
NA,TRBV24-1,ATGAGTGDFTGELF
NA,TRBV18,ASSRDRDSYNSPLH
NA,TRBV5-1,ASSLSPSGSYNEQF
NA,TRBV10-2,ASSVRPQGYEQY
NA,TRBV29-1,SVETSGGLYEQY
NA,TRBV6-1,ASSELSSSQPQH
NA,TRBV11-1,ASSPDSYNSPLH
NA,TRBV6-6,ASSSLRTGQNQPQH
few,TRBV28,ASSGSGVLGNTGELF
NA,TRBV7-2,ASSLDRNTIY